This T cell receptor (beta chain) is from a study of identical twins. TCRdb recomputed calls from the 5' RACE reads with MiXCR, one row per CDR3 protein. This sample has around 680,000 distinct CDR3 sequences; over 8.5% occur once, and the top ten carry about 0.98%. The CDR3 loop spans 18 amino acids. Germline loops: CDR1 LGHDT, CDR2 YNNKEL (reference sequence). V was trimmed by 4 bases and J by 4 bases, leaving 20 bases between them. All donors were healthy Caucasians. This clonotype was counted between two and nine times. The data also belong to a second study, concerning yellow fever vaccine responses in identical twins. According to that study: On the reported evidence, twins' vaccine T cell responses seemed partly convergent and partly personalized.

The sequence was collected from a woman in her late teens or twenties in good health. This chain joins TRBV3-1 and TRBJ2-6, with unresolved D. Sequenced sample: PBMCs. CDR3 sequence (DNA): TGTGCCAGCAGCCTACTGACGGTTGCCACGGACGGGGCCAACGTCCTGACTTTC. It is translated as CASSLLTVATDGANVLTF.